This is a list of T cell receptor beta chains from one sample in a study of circulating and synovial CD4+ cells in juvenile arthritis. Data came from immunoSEQ multiplex PCR; TCRdb stores just in-frame clones and leaves some out. The sample shows approximately 36,000 clones, roughly 94% of them seen only once. Sequencing input: CD4+ T cells from blood. These receptors came from a human donor with juvenile idiopathic arthritis. Both conserved end residues are trimmed from each CDR3. The D gene is left open where the match is weak.

CDR3: ASSDNGDLAKNIQY; J: TRBJ2-4; V: TRBV10-1; D: NA
CDR3: ASRRTGLGSPLH; J: TRBJ1-6; V: TRBV6-6; D: NA
CDR3: ASSVVGQGALDLH; J: TRBJ1-6; V: TRBV9; D: TRBD1
CDR3: ASSTTFSGGFLYYEQY; J: TRBJ2-7; V: TRBV11-2; D: TRBD2
CDR3: ASSPTSGLTGELF; J: TRBJ2-2; V: TRBV7-9; D: TRBD2
CDR3: SVGNGVNYGYT; J: TRBJ1-2; V: TRBV29-1; D: NA
CDR3: ASSLSPYYEQY; J: TRBJ2-7; V: TRBV5-8; D: NA
CDR3: ASSQVLRTGGSYGYT; J: TRBJ1-2; V: TRBV4-1; D: TRBD1
CDR3: ASSLGPLGYGYT; J: TRBJ1-2; V: TRBV7-2; D: NA
CDR3: ASSQAPGLQDTQY; J: TRBJ2-3; V: TRBV4-3; D: NA
CDR3: AIAGGFSGANVLT; J: TRBJ2-6; V: TRBV10-3; D: TRBD1
CDR3: ASSLAESRQGRSNYGYT; J: TRBJ1-2; V: TRBV7-6; D: TRBD1
CDR3: ASSLEHLTDTQY; J: TRBJ2-3; V: TRBV6-4; D: NA
CDR3: ASSEERGCRNQPQH; J: TRBJ1-5; V: TRBV10-1; D: NA
CDR3: ASSEFRGYSNQPQH; J: TRBJ1-5; V: TRBV6-1; D: TRBD1
CDR3: ASSQGTRADTQY; J: TRBJ2-3; V: TRBV4-2; D: NA
CDR3: ASSQDSRLAKNIQY; J: TRBJ2-4; V: TRBV14; D: NA
CDR3: ASTEVGGWLDGYT; J: TRBJ1-2; V: TRBV19; D: NA
CDR3: ASSPGDRAMEGYT; J: TRBJ1-2; V: TRBV27; D: TRBD1
CDR3: ASSQERDRNSPLH; J: TRBJ1-6; V: TRBV4-2; D: NA
CDR3: ASRYQGGGGYT; J: TRBJ1-2; V: TRBV6-5; D: NA
CDR3: ASSLAGQGRDEPQH; J: TRBJ1-5; V: TRBV7-8; D: NA
CDR3: ASSSNTRGYNSPLH; J: TRBJ1-6; V: TRBV6-5; D: NA
CDR3: ASSSLQGRVTDTQY; J: TRBJ2-3; V: TRBV5-5; D: NA
CDR3: ASSPGTGLWYEQY; J: TRBJ2-7; V: TRBV5-1; D: TRBD1
CDR3: ASIPQAGALSGQF; J: TRBJ2-1; V: TRBV7-2; D: NA
CDR3: ASSLLRGGELF; J: TRBJ2-2; V: TRBV4-3; D: NA
CDR3: ASSFPGGGTGELF; J: TRBJ2-2; V: TRBV7-3; D: NA
CDR3: ASSLKDTSDTQY; J: TRBJ2-3; V: TRBV7-7; D: NA
CDR3: ASRGQSGEKLF; J: TRBJ1-4; V: TRBV11-1; D: NA
CDR3: ASSPRQNTEAF; J: TRBJ1-1; V: TRBV6-5; D: NA
CDR3: ASATSGTVTYEQY; J: TRBJ2-7; V: TRBV6-5; D: TRBD1
CDR3: AIGRGGTYGYT; J: TRBJ1-2; V: TRBV7-6; D: NA
CDR3: ASSNGGAWETQY; J: TRBJ2-5; V: TRBV19; D: TRBD2
CDR3: ASRGGGVLDSPLH; J: TRBJ1-6; V: TRBV5-1; D: NA
CDR3: ASSQEWADVTINEKLF; J: TRBJ1-4; V: TRBV4-3; D: NA
CDR3: ASSGSGQGGNEKLF; J: TRBJ1-4; V: TRBV7-9; D: TRBD1
CDR3: ASSLSPGTGGDEQF; J: TRBJ2-1; V: TRBV7-7; D: TRBD1
CDR3: ASSREGTDTQY; J: TRBJ2-3; V: TRBV5-6; D: TRBD2
CDR3: ASSPRTGDLYEQY; J: TRBJ2-7; V: TRBV5-5; D: NA
CDR3: ASSQEGRVFEAF; J: TRBJ1-1; V: TRBV14; D: NA
CDR3: ASSSVRTGLGYEQY; J: TRBJ2-7; V: TRBV5-6; D: TRBD1